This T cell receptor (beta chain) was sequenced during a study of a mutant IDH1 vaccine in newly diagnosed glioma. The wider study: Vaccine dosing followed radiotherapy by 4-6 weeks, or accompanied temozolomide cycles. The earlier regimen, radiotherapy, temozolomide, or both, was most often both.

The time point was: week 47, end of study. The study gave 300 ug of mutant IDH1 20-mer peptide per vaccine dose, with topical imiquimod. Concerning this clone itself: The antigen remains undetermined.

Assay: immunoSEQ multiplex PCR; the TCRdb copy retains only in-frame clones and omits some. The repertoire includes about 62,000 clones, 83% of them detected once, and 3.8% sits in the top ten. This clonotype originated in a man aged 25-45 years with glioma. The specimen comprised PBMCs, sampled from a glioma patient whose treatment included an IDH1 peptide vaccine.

CDR3 sequence (DNA): TGTGCCAGTAGTATAGCAGGGGGCAACGAGCAGTACTTC. It encodes CASSIAGGNEQYF. The genes are TRBV19 and TRBJ2-7; 8 bases fit TRBD1. V shed 1 base and J 5 bases; nucleotides not matched to a gene: 1. The CDR3 contains 13 residues. CDR1 and CDR2 (germline): LNHDA, SQIVND (reference sequence).